These T cell receptor beta chains were read from a single sample in a study of T cells expressing NK-cell markers. Each CDR3 protein gets one entry in TCRdb, which reprocessed the 5' RACE reads and gives no DNA. The sample totals hundreds of thousands of distinct CDR3 sequences. The sequenced sample consisted of blood T cells: a sorted CD56 or NKG2C T cell subset, CD4+ or CD8+ T cells, or bulk PBMC T cells (not recorded which). The receptors stem from a man aged 18 to 35 in good health. Each CDR3 is given with its conserved first and last residue.

j_gene	v_gene	CDR3aa
TRBJ2-5	TRBV7-2	CASSPSFETQYF
TRBJ2-3	TRBV27	CASRAGHSSTDTQYF
TRBJ2-4	TRBV12-3/TRBV12-4	CASSLREPVKNIQYF
TRBJ1-2	TRBV12-3/TRBV12-4	CASSSGPSNYGYTF
TRBJ2-4	TRBV15	CATSRDTLISGRVVKNIQYF
TRBJ2-7	TRBV25-1	CASSEWAGYEQYF
TRBJ2-1	TRBV4-1	CASSSGHLTGYNEQFF
TRBJ2-1	TRBV12-3/TRBV12-4	CASSWMGAPSYNEQFF
TRBJ1-1	TRBV3-1	CASSSRTRVFTEAFF
TRBJ2-1	TRBV29-1	CSVEGTGTPHGFF
TRBJ2-1	TRBV5-1	CASSLSTGNEQFF
TRBJ2-7	TRBV4-2	CASSQGSESSYEQYF
TRBJ1-6	TRBV7-8	CASTHRGGTLHF
TRBJ1-3	TRBV5-4	CASSITQGAAGNTIYF
TRBJ2-2	TRBV5-5	CASSLLGTGDTGELFF
TRBJ2-1	TRBV24-1	CATSDLPGGRDNEQFF
TRBJ1-3	TRBV30	CALLNRIGNTIYF
TRBJ2-1	TRBV20-1	CSAGGTRRDEQFF
TRBJ1-1	TRBV12-3/TRBV12-4	CASSFEGTGLNTEAFF
TRBJ2-7	TRBV5-1	CASSLEGPIYEQYF
TRBJ2-7	TRBV6-5	CASSFTSGMAYEQYF
TRBJ2-7	TRBV7-2	CASSLATFRAPSEQYF
TRBJ2-5	TRBV20-1	CSARDRHTDLETQYF
TRBJ2-3	TRBV10-3	CAITRGPGALDTQYF
TRBJ2-1	TRBV27	CASRRTRGVFYNEQFF
TRBJ2-3	TRBV6-2/TRBV6-3	CATAGVGGPDTQYF
TRBJ2-5	TRBV5-6	CASSSRTGTYQETQYF
TRBJ2-7	TRBV10-3	CAIGPGQGLYEQYF
TRBJ2-2	TRBV28	CASSLRDSAFVGELFF
TRBJ2-2	TRBV24-1	CATSDQQGTGELFF
TRBJ2-7	TRBV29-1	CSVEVFQGISYEQYF
TRBJ1-5	TRBV28	CASRIQENQPQHF
TRBJ2-2	TRBV7-3	CASGLTVATGELFF
TRBJ2-2	TRBV6-2/TRBV6-3	CASSYSMGQGTGELFF
TRBJ1-4	TRBV28	CASSLPGTSTNEKLFF
TRBJ2-1	TRBV29-1	CSVPGTSGRVSYNEQFF
TRBJ2-1	TRBV27	CASSLSMSSSYNEQFF
TRBJ2-1	TRBV5-6	CASSFYPQPRLNEQFF
TRBJ2-2	TRBV20-1	CSAGGRDTGELFF
TRBJ1-5	TRBV10-3	CAISISNSNQPQHF
TRBJ1-5	TRBV11-1	CASRPDMGKHSNQPQHF
TRBJ2-7	TRBV2	CASSSGTTTYEQYF
TRBJ2-1	TRBV9	CASSIRLAGRDEQFF
TRBJ2-1	TRBV7-2	CASSPQWTGGNEQFF
TRBJ2-1	TRBV10-3	CAISEAGSFYNEQFF
TRBJ1-6	TRBV20-1	CSARDQGQNSPLHF
TRBJ2-1	TRBV7-9	CASSSSQGGEQFF
TRBJ1-5	TRBV6-2/TRBV6-3	CASSPRQVDNQPQHF
TRBJ2-1	TRBV5-1	CASSLGQGYNEQFF
TRBJ1-1	TRBV2	CASILRTEAFF
TRBJ2-1	TRBV12-3/TRBV12-4	CASSLNSVNEQFF